This TCR beta chain was profiled in a study of T cell changes during pregnancy in multiple sclerosis (dated by TCRdb to between 2019 and 2020). With respect to the entire study: The study examined how the T cell repertoire changed over the course of pregnancy in women with multiple sclerosis.

The CDR3, from cysteine to phenylalanine, totals 16 residues. Just CDR3 DNA is preserved here, 48 bases in frame from base 1. At the junction V is shortened by 0 bases and J by 2 bases, with 14 bases in between. CDR1 MNHEY and CDR2 SVGAGI are derived from the germline V gene. The library was prepared using the immunoSEQ multiplex PCR assay. Drawn from immuneACCESS, this table holds only the in-frame rearrangements with V and J called that TCRdb kept. Clones are partly lost; checked studies trace under half to an unresolved V gene and leave the rest unexplained. The sample yields 65,000 to 95,000 clones; nearly 95% were counted once. The ten largest clones add up to about 0.99% of the sample. Worth noting for this clone: The target of this receptor is not known. No per-base quality is available; no much larger clone lies one base away.

Sequencing was performed on peripheral blood, taken in the second trimester of pregnancy. This clonotype originated in a female donor in good health, enrolled as a control in a pregnancy study. The V and J segments used are TRBV6-5 and TRBJ2-7; 7 matching bases give a weak D call of TRBD2. The CDR3 protein is CASSYSIGGGPYEQYF. At the DNA level, the sequence is TGTGCCAGCAGTTACTCGATAGGGGGAGGGCCCTACGAGCAGTACTTC.